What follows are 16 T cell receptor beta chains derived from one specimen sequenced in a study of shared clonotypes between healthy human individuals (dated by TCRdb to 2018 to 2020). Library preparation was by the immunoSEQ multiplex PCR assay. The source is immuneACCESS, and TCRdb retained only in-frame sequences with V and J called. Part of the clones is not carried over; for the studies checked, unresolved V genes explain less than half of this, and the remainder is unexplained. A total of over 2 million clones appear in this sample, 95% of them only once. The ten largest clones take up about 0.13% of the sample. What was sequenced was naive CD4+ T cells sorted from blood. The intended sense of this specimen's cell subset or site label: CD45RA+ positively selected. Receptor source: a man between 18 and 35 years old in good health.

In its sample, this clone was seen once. CDR3 nucleotide sequence: TGTGCCAGCAGCAAAGAGTTATCGGCGGCTCCTAGGACGACTGAAGCTTTCTTT. The encoded protein is CASSKELSAAPRTTEAFF. This chain links TRBV21-1 with TRBJ1-1. TRBV21-1 constitutes a pseudogene. The CDR3 consists of 18 residues.

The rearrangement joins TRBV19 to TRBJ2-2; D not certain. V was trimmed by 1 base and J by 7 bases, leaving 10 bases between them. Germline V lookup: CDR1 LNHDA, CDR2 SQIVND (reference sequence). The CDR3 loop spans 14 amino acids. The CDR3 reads CASSIGSGSGELFF. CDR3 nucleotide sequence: TGTGCCAGTAGTATAGGGTCGGGTAGCGGGGAGCTGTTTTTT. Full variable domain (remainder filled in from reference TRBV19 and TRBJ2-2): DGGITQSPKYLFRKEGQNVTLSCEQNLNHDAMYWYRQDPGQGLRLIYYSQIVNDFQKGDIAEGYSVSREKKESFPLTVTSAQKNPTAFYLCASSIGSGSGELFFGEGSRLTVL.

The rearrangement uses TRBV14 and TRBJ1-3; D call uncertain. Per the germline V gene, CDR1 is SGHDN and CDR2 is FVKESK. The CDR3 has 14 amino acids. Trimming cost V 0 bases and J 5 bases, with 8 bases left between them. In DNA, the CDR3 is TGTGCCAGCAGCCAAGACTACACAAGAAACACCATATATTTT. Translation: CASSQDYTRNTIYF.

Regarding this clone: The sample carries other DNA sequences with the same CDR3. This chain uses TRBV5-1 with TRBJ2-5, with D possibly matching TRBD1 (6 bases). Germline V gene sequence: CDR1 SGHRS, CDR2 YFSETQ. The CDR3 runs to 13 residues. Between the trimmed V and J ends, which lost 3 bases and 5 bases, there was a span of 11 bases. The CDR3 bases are TGCGCCAGCAGCTCCCAGGGGCAGGAGACCCAGTACTTC. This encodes CASSSQGQETQYF.

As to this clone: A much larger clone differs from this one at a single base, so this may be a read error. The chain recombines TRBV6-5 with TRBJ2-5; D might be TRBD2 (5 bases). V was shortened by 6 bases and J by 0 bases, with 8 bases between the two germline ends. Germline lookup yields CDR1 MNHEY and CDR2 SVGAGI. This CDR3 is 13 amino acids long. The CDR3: CASSLGNQETQYF. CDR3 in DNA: TGTGCCAGCAGCCTCGGGAACCAAGAGACCCAGTACTTC.

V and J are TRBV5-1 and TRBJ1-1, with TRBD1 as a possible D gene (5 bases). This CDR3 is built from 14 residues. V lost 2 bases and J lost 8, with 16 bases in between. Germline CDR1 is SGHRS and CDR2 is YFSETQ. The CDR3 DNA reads TGCGCCAGCAGCTTACCCAACCCAACAGGAGAAGCTTTCTTT. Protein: CASSLPNPTGEAFF.

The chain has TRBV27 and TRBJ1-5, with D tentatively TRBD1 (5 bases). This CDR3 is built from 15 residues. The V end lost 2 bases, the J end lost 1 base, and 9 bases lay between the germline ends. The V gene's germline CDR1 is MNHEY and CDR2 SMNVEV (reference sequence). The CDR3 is CASSLGTSSNQPQHF. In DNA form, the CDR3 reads TGTGCCAGCAGTTTAGGGACCTCGAGCAATCAGCCCCAGCATTTT.

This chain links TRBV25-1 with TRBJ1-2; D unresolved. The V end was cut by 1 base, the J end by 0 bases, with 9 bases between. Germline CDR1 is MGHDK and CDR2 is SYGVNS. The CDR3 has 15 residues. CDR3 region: CASSESSMANYGYTF. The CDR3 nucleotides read TGTGCCAGCAGTGAATCGAGTATGGCTAACTATGGCTACACCTTC.

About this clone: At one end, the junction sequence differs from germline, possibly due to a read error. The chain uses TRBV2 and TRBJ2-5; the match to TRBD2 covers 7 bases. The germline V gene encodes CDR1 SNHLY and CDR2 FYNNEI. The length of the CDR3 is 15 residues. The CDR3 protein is CASTEAGKSGETQYF. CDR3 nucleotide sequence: TGTGCCAGCACTGAAGCGGGGAAGTCTGGAGAGACCCAGTACTTC.

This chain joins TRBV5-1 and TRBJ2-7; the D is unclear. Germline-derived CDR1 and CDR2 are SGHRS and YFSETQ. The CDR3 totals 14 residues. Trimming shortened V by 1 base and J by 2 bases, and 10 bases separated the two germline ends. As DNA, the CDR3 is TGCGCCAGCAGCTTGACCAGCGATACCTACGAGCAGTACTTC. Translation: CASSLTSDTYEQYF.

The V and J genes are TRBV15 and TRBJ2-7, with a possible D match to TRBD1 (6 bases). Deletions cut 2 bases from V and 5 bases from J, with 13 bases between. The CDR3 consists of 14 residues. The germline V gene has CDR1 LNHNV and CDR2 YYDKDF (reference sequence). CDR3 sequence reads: CATSRSTGFHEQYF. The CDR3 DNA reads TGTGCCACCAGCAGAAGCACAGGGTTCCACGAGCAGTACTTC.

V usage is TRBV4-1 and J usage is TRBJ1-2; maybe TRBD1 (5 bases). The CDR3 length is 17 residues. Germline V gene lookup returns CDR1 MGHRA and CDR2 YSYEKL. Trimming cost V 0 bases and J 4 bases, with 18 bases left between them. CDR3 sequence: CASSQERSRGGGYGYTF. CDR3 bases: TGCGCCAGCAGCCAAGAACGGTCGCGGGGCGGCGGCTATGGCTACACCTTC.

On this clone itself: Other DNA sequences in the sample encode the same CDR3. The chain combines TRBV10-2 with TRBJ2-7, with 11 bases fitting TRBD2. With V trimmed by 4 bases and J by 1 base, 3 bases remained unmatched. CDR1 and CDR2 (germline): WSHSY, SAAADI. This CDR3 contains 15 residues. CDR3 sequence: CASSGGLAGSYEQYF. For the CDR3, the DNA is TGCGCCAGCAGTGGAGGACTAGCGGGTTCCTACGAGCAGTACTTC.

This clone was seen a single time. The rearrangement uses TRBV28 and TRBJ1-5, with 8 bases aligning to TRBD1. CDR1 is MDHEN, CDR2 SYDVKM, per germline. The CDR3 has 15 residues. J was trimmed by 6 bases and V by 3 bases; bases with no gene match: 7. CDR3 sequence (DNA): TGTGCCAGCAGTTTTCCAGGGGGCGGGTCTCAGCCCCAGCATTTT. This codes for CASSFPGGGSQPQHF. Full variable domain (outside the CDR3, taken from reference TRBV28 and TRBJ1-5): DVKVTQSSRYLVKRTGEKVFLECVQDMDHENMFWYRQDPGLGLRLIYFSYDVKMKEKGDIPEGYSVSREKKERFSLILESASTNQTSMYLCASSFPGGGSQPQHFGDGTRLSIL.

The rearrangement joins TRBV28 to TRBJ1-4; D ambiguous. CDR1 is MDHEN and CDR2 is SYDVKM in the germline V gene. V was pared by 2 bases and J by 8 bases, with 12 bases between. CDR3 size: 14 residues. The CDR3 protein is CASSLRDPTEKLFF. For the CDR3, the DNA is TGTGCCAGCAGTTTAAGAGACCCCACAGAAAAACTGTTTTTT.

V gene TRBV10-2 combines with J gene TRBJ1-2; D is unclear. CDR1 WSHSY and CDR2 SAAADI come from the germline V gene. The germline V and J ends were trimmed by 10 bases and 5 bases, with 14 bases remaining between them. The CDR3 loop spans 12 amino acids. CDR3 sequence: CATTDGVYGYTF. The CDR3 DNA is TGCGCCACCACCGACGGGGTGTATGGCTACACCTTC.